The 28 T cell receptor beta chains listed next were all sequenced from one sample in a study of cytomegalovirus exposure and HLA in healthy donors. The PCR made use of 60 Vbeta and 13 Jbeta primers. Here immunoSEQ multiplex PCR was the method, and the copy in TCRdb shows in-frame clones only, minus some. The sample includes roughly 130,000 clones, roughly 70% of them seen just once. Sequencing input: PBMCs. These receptors came from a man between 40 and 49 years old in good health and CMV-seropositive.

This clone occurred a few times. This chain connects TRBV7-2 to TRBJ2-7; TRBD2 matches 10 bases. This CDR3 region has 14 residues. V shed 5 bases and J 1 base; nucleotides not matched to a gene: 2. CDR1 and CDR2 (germline): SGHTA, FQGNSA. The CDR3 loop is CASSNSGGSYEQYF. The CDR3, as DNA: TGTGCCAGCAGCAATAGCGGGGGGTCCTACGAGCAGTACTTC.

The chain joins TRBV12-5 to TRBJ2-7, with D possibly being TRBD1 (6 bases). Germline V lookup: CDR1 LGHNT, CDR2 FRNRAP. V was trimmed by 0 bases and J by 4 bases, leaving 19 bases between them. This CDR3 spans 17 amino acids. Written as DNA, the CDR3 is TGTGCTAGTGGTTTGGTCGTCACGGGGCAGGGGATATACGAGCAGTACTTC. This codes for CASGLVVTGQGIYEQYF.

The CDR3 coding sequence is TGTGCCAGCTGGGCGACCACCAATGAAAAACTGTTTTTT. Its protein is CASWATTNEKLFF. The chain combines TRBV6-1 with TRBJ1-4; no clear D. V lost 8 bases, J lost 5 bases, and 12 bases lay in between. The V gene's germline CDR1 is MNHNS and CDR2 SASEGT. The CDR3 extends over 13 amino acids.

The chain employs TRBV23-1 and TRBJ1-2; D may be TRBD1 (6 bases). TRBV23-1 belongs to the ORF category, with a function that is uncertain. The CDR3 spans 17 residues. V lost 1 base and J 8 bases, leaving 23 bases between the germline ends. CDR3 in amino acids: CASSQCLRDKFSGGYTF. In nucleotides, the CDR3 is TGCGCCAGCAGTCAATGTCTCCGGGACAAGTTTAGTGGGGGCTACACCTTC.

V gene TRBV6-1 combines with J gene TRBJ1-3; 7 nucleotides match TRBD1. The CDR3 is made up of 15 amino acids. Germline CDR1 MNHNS, CDR2 SASEGT. The V and J ends lost 6 bases and 0 bases, in that order; junction bases with no gene match: 5. The CDR3 DNA reads as TGTGCCAGCAGGGGACAGACGGTCTCTGGAAACACCATATATTTT. Its protein is CASRGQTVSGNTIYF.

The CDR3 DNA follows: TGTGCCATCAGGATGGACAGCTATAATTCACCCCTCCACTTT. This gives the protein CAIRMDSYNSPLHF. The chain employs TRBV10-3 and TRBJ1-6; the D gene is possibly TRBD1 (6 bases). Germline V lookup: CDR1 ENHRY, CDR2 SYGVKD. The CDR3 runs to 14 residues. Trimming took off 6 bases at V and 3 bases at J, with 9 bases between the two ends.

In this sample, this clone turned up a few times. The chain uses TRBV7-2 and TRBJ1-6, with D hard to call. V was cut by 3 bases and J by 6 bases, with 12 bases left in between. The CDR3 is made up of 15 amino acids. Per germline, CDR1 SGHTA and CDR2 FQGNSA. The DNA for the CDR3 is TGTGCCAGCAGCTTTTTCCAGGTCTCTAATTCACCCCTCCACTTT. Translation gives CASSFFQVSNSPLHF.

The chain joins TRBV6-5 to TRBJ1-2, with 11 positions matching TRBD1. The germline V gene has CDR1 MNHEY and CDR2 SVGAGI. The J segment lost 4 bases and the V segment lost 6 bases, leaving 7 bases of the junction unmatched. The CDR3 spans 15 residues. Here the CDR3 reads CASSYGGTGGYGYTF. CDR3 DNA: TGTGCCAGCAGCTATGGAGGGACAGGGGGCTATGGCTACACCTTC.

In DNA form, the CDR3 reads TGTGCCAGCAGTTTAGGGGACAGGGCGAACACTGAAGCTTTCTTT. This translates into CASSLGDRANTEAFF. The V call is TRBV27, the J call TRBJ1-1, with TRBD1 matching over 9 bases. With V trimmed by 2 bases and J by 1 base, 2 bases remained unmatched. Germline CDR1 reads MNHEY; CDR2 reads SMNVEV (reference sequence). There are 15 residues in the CDR3.

This clone occurred a few times. The V gene is TRBV7-9, the J gene TRBJ1-3, with D possibly matching TRBD1 (6 bases). Germline lookup yields CDR1 SEHNR and CDR2 FQNEAQ (reference sequence). This CDR3 spans 14 amino acids. Trimming took 5 bases from V and 3 from J, leaving 11 bases between them. The CDR3: CASSPGQIGNTIYF. CDR3 nucleotide sequence: TGTGCCAGCAGCCCAGGACAGATTGGAAACACCATATATTTT.

The chain joins TRBV10-3 to TRBJ2-7; possibly TRBD2 for D (6 bases). The length of the CDR3 is 14 residues. V shed 0 bases and J shed 0 bases, with 6 bases lying between them. Germline V gene data show CDR1 as ENHRY and CDR2 as SYGVKD. The CDR3 nucleotides are TGTGCCATCAGTGAGTCTAGCGGCTCCTACGAGCAGTACTTC. Its protein product is CAISESSGSYEQYF.

CDR3 in amino acids: CASRRLDTGELFF. The CDR3 DNA follows: TGTGCCAGCAGGCGTTTAGACACCGGGGAGCTGTTTTTT. This sequence joins TRBV6-6 and TRBJ2-2; D is ambiguous. CDR1 MNHNY and CDR2 SVGAGI come from the germline V gene (reference sequence). This CDR3 spans 13 amino acids. The ends were cut back, 6 bases at V and 3 bases at J, with 8 bases in the middle.

This chain connects TRBV10-3 to TRBJ2-5; 9 bases align to TRBD2. J gave up 0 bases and V 3 bases, and 11 bases lay outside the gene matches. This CDR3 spans 18 amino acids. Per germline, CDR1 ENHRY and CDR2 SYGVKD. This chain's CDR3 is CAISESSGMTNNQETQYF. CDR3 in DNA: TGTGCCATCAGTGAATCTAGCGGGATGACTAACAACCAAGAGACCCAGTACTTC.

The chain has TRBV11-2 and TRBJ2-7; 8 positions match TRBD1. Germline V gene lookup returns CDR1 SGHAT and CDR2 FQNNGV. There are 14 residues in the CDR3. V was pared by 2 bases and J by 6 bases, with 6 bases of the junction left unmatched. The CDR3 loop is CASSLSDRASEQYF. The CDR3 DNA sequence: TGTGCCAGCAGCTTATCGGACAGGGCGTCCGAGCAGTACTTC. The complete variable domain, with remaining parts taken from reference TRBV11-2 and TRBJ2-7, reads EAGVAQSPRYKIIEKRQSVAFWCNPISGHATLYWYQQILGQGPKLLIQFQNNGVVDDSQLPKDRFSAERLKGVDSTLKIQPAKLEDSAVYLCASSLSDRASEQYFGPGTRLTVT.

J is TRBJ1-2 and V is TRBV29-1; 7 bases agree with TRBD1. With V trimmed by 3 bases and J by 7 bases, 5 bases remained unmatched. The CDR3 loop spans 12 amino acids. Germline loops: CDR1 SQVTM, CDR2 ANQGSEA. Written as DNA, the CDR3 is TGCAGCGTTGACAGGGGGGATTCTGGCTACACCTTC. Translating gives CSVDRGDSGYTF.

With respect to this clone: Other DNA sequences in this sample translate to the same CDR3. The chain couples TRBV19 to TRBJ2-1, with 7 bases aligning to TRBD2. With V trimmed by 7 bases and J by 4 bases, 13 bases remained unmatched. The CDR3 length is 16 residues. Looked up from germline, CDR1 is LNHDA and CDR2 is SQIVND (reference sequence). Written as DNA, the CDR3 is TGTGCCAGTACCCCACGCCTAAGCGGGGCGTACAATGAGCAGTTCTTC. It encodes CASTPRLSGAYNEQFF.

This chain joins TRBV2 and TRBJ2-5; possibly TRBD2 for D (6 bases). Germline CDR1 and CDR2: SNHLY and FYNNEI. The V gene lost 6 bases and the J gene lost 5 bases, with 19 bases spanning the gap. There are 15 residues in the CDR3. The chain's CDR3 is CASRPPGLYRETQYF. Written as DNA, the CDR3 is TGTGCCAGCAGGCCTCCGGGACTCTACCGGGAGACCCAGTACTTC.

V usage is TRBV15 and J usage is TRBJ2-7, with a weak D call TRBD2 (5 bases). This CDR3 is 14 amino acids long. Trimming removed 5 bases from V and 1 base from J, with 12 bases in between. CDR1 and CDR2 from the germline V gene are LNHNV and YYDKDF (reference sequence). The CDR3 loop is CATSGRLRSYEQYF. CDR3 coding DNA: TGTGCCACCAGCGGGAGACTTCGGTCCTACGAGCAGTACTTC.

This chain uses TRBV15 with TRBJ1-5; 8 nucleotides line up with TRBD1. The CDR3 contains 14 residues. Germline lookup yields CDR1 LNHNV and CDR2 YYDKDF (reference sequence). Trimming at V came to 6 bases and at J to 4 bases, leaving 5 bases not matched to a gene. Here the CDR3 DNA reads TGTGCCACCAGTCGGGACAGGCTTAATCAGCCCCAGCATTTT. Translation: CATSRDRLNQPQHF.

With regard to this clone: The identical CDR3 is also encoded by other nucleotide sequences in the sample. The V call is TRBV30, the J call TRBJ2-2; possible D gene TRBD1, 5 bases. Germline assignment: CDR1 GTSNPN and CDR2 SVGIG (reference sequence). The CDR3 consists of 12 residues. The V and J ends lost 2 bases and 6 bases respectively, with 7 bases between them. The CDR3 loop reads CAWSLGAGELFF. Written as DNA, the CDR3 is TGTGCCTGGAGTTTAGGGGCCGGGGAGCTGTTTTTT.

Details on this clone: Other nucleotide sequences from this sample produce the same CDR3. The CDR3 nucleotides read TGCGCCAGCAGCCACGGACAGGGCGGGTACGAGCAGTACTTC. Translation: CASSHGQGGYEQYF. This rearrangement joins TRBV5-1 to TRBJ2-7; 8 bases match TRBD1. The junction had 7 bases not matched to a gene; V was cut back by 4 bases and J by 4 bases. CDR1 and CDR2 (germline): SGHRS, YFSETQ. The CDR3 is 14 residues long.

The chain couples TRBV19 to TRBJ1-5; no clear D. V was pared by 1 base and J by 7 bases, with 8 bases between. There are 13 residues in the CDR3. From germline, CDR1 is LNHDA and CDR2 SQIVND (reference sequence). The CDR3 is CASSIAVRQPQHF. The CDR3 coding sequence is TGTGCCAGTAGTATAGCGGTGAGGCAGCCCCAGCATTTT.

The chain has TRBV14 and TRBJ2-1, with D maybe TRBD2 (5 bases). The CDR3 is made up of 14 amino acids. The ends were cut back, 3 bases at V and 4 bases at J, with 10 bases in the middle. Per germline, CDR1 SGHDN and CDR2 FVKESK. CDR3 DNA sequence: TGTGCCAGCAGCCAGCAACTAGTGTACAATGAGCAGTTCTTC. It is translated as CASSQQLVYNEQFF.

Comment on this clone: No DNA is shown, since the ends of the CDR3 on it are uncertain; the CDR3 is the one TCRdb lists. The chain couples TRBV12-5 to TRBJ1-1. CDR1 and CDR2 from the germline V gene are LGHNT and FRNRAP. Counting both end residues, the CDR3 totals 13 amino acids. CDR3 sequence reads: CASGLGTGTEAFF.

This clone was found a few times. V gene TRBV5-1 combines with J gene TRBJ2-1; 9 bases align to TRBD2. CDR1 and CDR2 from the germline V gene are SGHRS and YFSETQ. The CDR3 covers 17 residues. The V segment lost 1 base and the J segment 7 bases; nucleotides outside the gene matches: 12. The DNA of the CDR3 is TGCGCCAGCAGCTTGATGACGGGCGGGGGGGCATTTAATGAGCAGTTCTTC. Amino acids: CASSLMTGGGAFNEQFF.

CDR3 DNA: TGCGCCAGCAACCCCTCCGGGACTTCCGCCTACGAGCAGTACTTC. Translation gives CASNPSGTSAYEQYF. This sequence joins TRBV5-1 and TRBJ2-7, with D maybe TRBD2 (6 bases). Germline CDR1 reads SGHRS; CDR2 reads YFSETQ. The CDR3 runs 15 residues. Trimming pared 6 bases from V and 2 bases from J, leaving 18 bases between.

The rearrangement joins TRBV28 to TRBJ1-2; 11 positions match TRBD1. Germline V gene lookup returns CDR1 MDHEN and CDR2 SYDVKM. Trimming at V came to 7 bases and at J to 3 bases, leaving 10 bases not matched to a gene. This CDR3 region has 16 residues. This CDR3 is CASTKGRGQGDYGYTF. CDR3 DNA: TGTGCCAGCACCAAGGGTAGGGGACAGGGGGACTATGGCTACACCTTC.

V usage is TRBV10-3 and J usage is TRBJ1-5, with TRBD1 matching 7 bases. CDR3 length: 15 residues. CDR1 and CDR2 (germline): ENHRY, SYGVKD. The trim removed 1 base at V and 9 bases at J, leaving 9 bases unmatched. The CDR3 DNA follows: TGTGCCATCAGTGAGTTGGGGGACAGCGGTGCGCCCCAGCATTTT. Translating gives CAISELGDSGAPQHF.